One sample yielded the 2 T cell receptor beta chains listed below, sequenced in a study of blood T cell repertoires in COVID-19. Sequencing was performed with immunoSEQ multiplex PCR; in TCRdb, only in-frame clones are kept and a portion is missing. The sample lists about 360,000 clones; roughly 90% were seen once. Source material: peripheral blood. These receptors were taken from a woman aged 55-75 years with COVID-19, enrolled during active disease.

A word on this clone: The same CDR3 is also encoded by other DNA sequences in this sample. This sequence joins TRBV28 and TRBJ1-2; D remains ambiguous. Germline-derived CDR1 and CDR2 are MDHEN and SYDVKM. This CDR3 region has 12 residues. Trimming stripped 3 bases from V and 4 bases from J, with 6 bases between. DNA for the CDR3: TGTGCCAGCAGTTTGCAGGCCTATGGCTACACCTTC. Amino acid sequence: CASSLQAYGYTF.

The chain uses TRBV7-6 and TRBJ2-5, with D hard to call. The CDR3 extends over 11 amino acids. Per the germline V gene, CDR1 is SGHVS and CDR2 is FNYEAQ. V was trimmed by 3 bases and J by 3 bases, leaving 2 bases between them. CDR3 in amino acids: CASSFKETQYF. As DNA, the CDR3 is TGTGCCAGCAGCTTCAAAGAGACCCAGTACTTC.